Below are 11 T cell receptor beta chains sequenced from a single sample in a study of sequential checkpoint blockade in melanoma. TCRdb's copy holds only in-frame clones and misses some; the assay was immunoSEQ multiplex PCR. The data show about 18,000 clones, 65% to 85% seen once. Treatment denoted: randomized to nivolumab then ipilimumab (arm A) or the reverse (arm B). Sequencing was performed on tumor tissue (inferred from file names), taken from a patient given nivolumab and ipilimumab in sequence. These receptors came from a human donor with melanoma.

This sequence joins TRBV5-1 and TRBJ1-4, with 9 bases that match TRBD1. CDR3 length equals 14 residues. CDR1 SGHRS and CDR2 YFSETQ come from the germline V gene. After removal of 4 bases from V and 8 bases from J, the junction contained 6 bases not matched to a gene. In nucleotides, the CDR3 is TGCGCCAGCAGCCTAGGGACAGGGAGGGAAAAACTGTTTTTT. It codes for CASSLGTGREKLFF.

The chain combines TRBV19 with TRBJ2-1; TRBD1 aligns across 12 bases. Germline lookup yields CDR1 LNHDA and CDR2 SQIVND (reference sequence). The CDR3 is 14 amino acids. Unmatched junction bases numbered 9, after V lost 6 bases and J lost 12 bases. The CDR3 here is CASSFGTGGWGQFF. For the CDR3, the DNA is TGTGCCAGTAGCTTTGGGACAGGGGGCTGGGGGCAGTTCTTC.

In its sample, this clone was seen a few times. V and J are TRBV6-8 and TRBJ2-6; D is unclear. The CDR3 covers 15 residues. V was cut by 6 bases and J by 0 bases, with 9 bases left in between. Germline V CDR1 and CDR2: MNHGY, SAAAGT. The CDR3 DNA reads TGTGCCAGCAGGTATATGGGCTCTGGGGCCAACGTCCTGACTTTC. Protein sequence: CASRYMGSGANVLTF.

CDR3 bases: TGTGCTAGTGGTTTGGTAGGAGGGAACACTGAAGCTTTCTTT. Translation: CASGLVGGNTEAFF. The chain uses TRBV12-5 and TRBJ1-1; no firm D call. V was clipped by 0 bases and J by 1 base, with 6 bases between them. The germline gives CDR1 LGHNT, CDR2 FRNRAP. The CDR3 loop spans 14 amino acids.

This clone was observed a handful of times. V and J are TRBV18 and TRBJ1-1; D remains unclear. This CDR3 is 13 amino acids long. Germline values: CDR1 KGHSH, CDR2 LQKENI. Between the trimmed V and J ends, which lost 2 bases and 0 bases, there was a span of 4 bases. The CDR3 DNA is TGTGCCAGCTCACCAGGTATGAACACTGAAGCTTTCTTT. Translation: CASSPGMNTEAFF.

J is TRBJ1-2 and V is TRBV12-1. TRBV12-1 is described as a pseudogene. The CDR3 runs 14 residues. CDR3 protein: CASSPDLGNYGYTF. CDR3 nucleotides: TGTGCCAGCAGCCCGGATCTAGGGAACTATGGCTACACCTTC.

The chain carries TRBV6-8 and TRBJ1-4, with D tentatively TRBD1 (5 bases). CDR3 length equals 16 residues. Per germline, CDR1 MNHGY and CDR2 SAAAGT. V lost 6 bases and J lost 7, with 21 bases in between. The CDR3 loop is CASRQQFQGFGEKLFF. The CDR3, as DNA: TGTGCCAGCAGGCAACAATTTCAGGGATTTGGTGAAAAACTGTTTTTT.

CDR3 region: CASSSPGQGGLYGYTF. In nucleotides, the CDR3 is TGTGCCAGCAGCTCCCCGGGACAGGGGGGCCTCTATGGCTACACCTTC. The V and J genes are TRBV7-6 and TRBJ1-2; TRBD1 agrees at 11 bases. This CDR3 has 16 residues. V was pared by 4 bases and J by 4 bases, with 8 bases of the junction left unmatched. CDR1 is SGHVS and CDR2 is FNYEAQ in the germline V gene.

This clone was counted a few times. The rearrangement joins TRBV30 to TRBJ1-1; TRBD1 might be the D (5 bases). The germline V gene encodes CDR1 GTSNPN and CDR2 SVGIG (reference sequence). CDR3 size: 14 residues. V was cut by 4 bases and J by 1 base, with 13 bases left in between. CDR3 loop: CAWTVGLTNTEAFF. The CDR3 DNA follows: TGTGCCTGGACCGTGGGGCTTACGAACACTGAAGCTTTCTTT.

This clone was picked up a small number of times. V and J are TRBV28 and TRBJ1-4; D call uncertain. The CDR3 loop spans 13 amino acids. Germline CDR1 is MDHEN and CDR2 is SYDVKM. V lost 9 bases to trimming and J lost 8 bases, with 16 bases between them. CDR3: CASSSIMGEKLFF. CDR3 coding DNA: TGTGCCAGTTCAAGCATTATGGGGGAAAAACTGTTTTTT.

The chain has TRBV18 and TRBJ1-1, with TRBD1 matching over 11 bases. V dropped 2 bases and J dropped 5; count of bases not matched to a gene: 7. The germline V gene encodes CDR1 KGHSH and CDR2 LQKENI. CDR3 length: 16 residues. Written as DNA, the CDR3 is TGTGCCAGCTCACCATTCGGACAGGGGGCTAAGACTGAAGCTTTCTTT. It translates to CASSPFGQGAKTEAFF.